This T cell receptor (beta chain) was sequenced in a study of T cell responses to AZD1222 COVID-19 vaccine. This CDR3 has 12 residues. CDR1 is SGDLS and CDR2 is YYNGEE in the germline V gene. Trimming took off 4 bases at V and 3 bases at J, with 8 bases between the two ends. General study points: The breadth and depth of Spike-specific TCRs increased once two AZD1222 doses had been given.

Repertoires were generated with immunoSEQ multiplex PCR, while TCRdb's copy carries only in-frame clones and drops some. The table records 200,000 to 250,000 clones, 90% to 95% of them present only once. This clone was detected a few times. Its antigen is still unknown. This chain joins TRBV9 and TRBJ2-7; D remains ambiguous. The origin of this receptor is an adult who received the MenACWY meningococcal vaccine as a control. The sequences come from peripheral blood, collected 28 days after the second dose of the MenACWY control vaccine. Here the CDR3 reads CASSPDDYEQYF. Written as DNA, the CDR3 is TGTGCCAGCAGCCCAGACGACTACGAGCAGTACTTC. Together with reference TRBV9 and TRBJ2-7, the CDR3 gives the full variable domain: DSGVTQTPKHLITATGQRVTLRCSPRSGDLSVYWYQQSLDQGLQFLIQYYNGEERAKGNILERFSAQQFPDLHSELNLSSLELGDSALYFCASSPDDYEQYFGPGTRLTVT.